These 24 T cell receptor beta chains originate from one sample sequenced in a study of shared clonotypes between healthy human individuals (dated by TCRdb to 2020 to 2021). The library was generated by the immunoSEQ multiplex PCR assay. Drawn from immuneACCESS, this table holds only the in-frame rearrangements with V and J called that TCRdb kept. Clones are partly lost; checked studies trace under half to an unresolved V gene and leave the rest unexplained. Present in this sample are fewer than 100,000 clones, roughly two thirds of which were seen just once. The biggest ten clones account for approximately 49% of the sample. Sequences were obtained from memory CD8+ T cells sorted from blood. According to the study, the label for this sample's cell subset or site signals: CD45RO+ cells pooled with CCR7-negative TemRA cells. The receptors originated from a man aged 25-45 years in good health.

The chain is built from TRBV9 and TRBJ1-1; D is undetermined. This CDR3 is built from 13 residues. V gave up 0 bases and J gave up 6 bases, with 9 bases separating them. Germline lookup yields CDR1 SGDLS and CDR2 YYNGEE. The DNA of the CDR3 is TGTGCCAGCAGCGTAGTAAGGTCCCCTGAAGCTTTCTTT. This encodes CASSVVRSPEAFF. Full variable domain (rest looked up from reference TRBV9 and TRBJ1-1): DSGVTQTPKHLITATGQRVTLRCSPRSGDLSVYWYQQSLDQGLQFLIQYYNGEERAKGNILERFSAQQFPDLHSELNLSSLELGDSALYFCASSVVRSPEAFFGQGTRLTVV.

This rearrangement joins TRBV2 to TRBJ1-1; D uncertain. Trimming shortened V by 2 bases and J by 9 bases, and 10 bases separated the two germline ends. This CDR3 contains 12 residues. Germline CDR1 SNHLY, CDR2 FYNNEI. The CDR3 coding sequence is TGTGCCAGCAGTGAATTCCTCCCCCAAGCTTTCTTT. As protein: CASSEFLPQAFF.

This clone was picked up a small number of times. The chain joins TRBV25-1 to TRBJ1-1; 8 bases map to TRBD1. Trimming cost V 3 bases and J 6 bases; bases outside gene matches: 9. This CDR3 has 15 residues. Germline assignment: CDR1 MGHDK and CDR2 SYGVNS. CDR3 sequence: CASSDMTGEQAEAFF. CDR3 DNA sequence: TGTGCCAGCAGTGATATGACAGGGGAGCAGGCTGAAGCTTTCTTT.

The J gene is TRBJ1-4, the V gene TRBV6-5; no firm D call. CDR3 length equals 15 residues. Germline loops: CDR1 MNHEY, CDR2 SVGAGI. V lost 1 base and J 2 bases, leaving 8 bases between the germline ends. The CDR3 region has the DNA TGTGCCAGCAGTTACTTCCTTAGCACTAATGAAAAACTGTTTTTT. It codes for CASSYFLSTNEKLFF.

The V gene is TRBV10-1, the J gene TRBJ2-3; 8 nucleotides align to TRBD2. Germline lookup yields CDR1 WNHNN and CDR2 SYGVQD (reference sequence). The CDR3 extends over 16 amino acids. V was clipped by 5 bases and J by 4 bases; unmatched bases: 11. The CDR3 region has the DNA TGCGCCAGCAGTCCGAAACCGGGACTAGTGGCAGATACGCAGTATTTT. The encoded protein is CASSPKPGLVADTQYF.

The chain has TRBV28 and TRBJ2-1; perhaps D is TRBD1 or TRBD2 (6 bases each). V shed 7 bases and J shed 10 bases, with 20 bases lying between them. CDR3 size: 14 residues. In germline, CDR1 is MDHEN, CDR2 SYDVKM. The CDR3, as DNA: TGTGCCAGCACGGGTCGTACAGGGAGGCAAGAGCAGTTCTTC. Its translation: CASTGRTGRQEQFF.

In regard to this clone: A far larger clone differs by one base, so this is likely a read error. The chain uses TRBV6-5 and TRBJ2-7; 12 positions match TRBD2. Germline V gene lookup returns CDR1 MNHEY and CDR2 SVGAGI. The CDR3 has 15 residues. CDR3 nucleotide sequence: TGTGCCAGCAGTTACTCGACTAGCGGGGGCTACGGGCAGTACTTC. It yields the protein CASSYSTSGGYGQYF.

The V and J genes are TRBV7-9 and TRBJ2-1, with 7 bases fitting TRBD2. V shed 3 bases and J 8 bases; nucleotides not matched to a gene: 7. CDR1 and CDR2 from the germline V gene are SEHNR and FQNEAQ (reference sequence). This CDR3 has 14 residues. The CDR3 region is CASSLREPRHEQFF. In DNA form, the CDR3 reads TGTGCCAGCAGCTTGCGGGAGCCAAGGCATGAGCAGTTCTTC.

This chain's CDR3 is CASSSTTSGNTSWEQFF. In nucleotides, the CDR3 is TGTGCCAGCAGCTCGACCACTAGCGGGAACACGTCGTGGGAGCAGTTCTTC. V gene TRBV7-3 combines with J gene TRBJ2-1; 10 bases agree with TRBD2. The CDR3 loop spans 17 amino acids. J was trimmed by 10 bases and V by 4 bases; bases with no gene match: 16. Germline V lookup: CDR1 SGHTA, CDR2 FQGTGA. Based on the CDR3 plus reference TRBV7-3 and TRBJ2-1, the full variable domain is GAGVSQTPSNKVTEKGKYVELRCDPISGHTALYWYRQSLGQGPEFLIYFQGTGAADDSGLPNDRFFAVRPEGSVSTLKIQRTERGDSAVYLCASSSTTSGNTSWEQFFGPGTRLTVL.

This rearrangement joins TRBV7-2 to TRBJ2-5; 8 bases map to TRBD2. Trimming removed 1 base from V and 4 bases from J; junction bases left unmatched: 14. This CDR3 region has 18 residues. From germline, CDR1 is SGHTA and CDR2 FQGNSA. The CDR3 nucleotides read TGTGCCAGCAGCTTAGAATCATGGAGTCGACTAGCGTTAGAGACCCAGTACTTC. Its protein product is CASSLESWSRLALETQYF.

This chain connects TRBV29-1 to TRBJ2-7; the D is unclear. The CDR3 contains 14 residues. V lost 5 bases and J lost 3, with 17 bases in between. CDR1 and CDR2 (germline): SQVTM, ANQGSEA. The CDR3: CSVQIFGLVYEQYF. Written as DNA, the CDR3 is TGCAGCGTTCAAATATTCGGGCTAGTCTACGAGCAGTACTTC.

The CDR3: CASSLAGRDYEQYF. CDR3 coding DNA: TGCGCCAGCAGCTTGGCCGGCAGGGATTACGAGCAGTACTTC. The chain carries TRBV5-1 and TRBJ2-7, with D possibly being TRBD1 (5 bases). Deletions cut 0 bases from V and 4 bases from J, with 11 bases between. Germline assignment: CDR1 SGHRS and CDR2 YFSETQ. This CDR3 comprises 14 residues.

Details on this clone: The junction departs from germline at one end; a sequencing error may be responsible. This sequence joins TRBV7-9 and TRBJ1-2; no firm D call. Germline V gene sequence: CDR1 SEHNR, CDR2 FQNEAQ (reference sequence). The CDR3 has 16 residues. CDR3 sequence reads: CASSQDLWEKDYGYTF. CDR3 nucleotides: TGCGCCAGCAGCCAAGATCTGTGGGAGAAAGACTATGGCTACACCTTC.

This chain connects TRBV25-1 to TRBJ2-2; D is unresolved. The CDR3 covers 14 residues. The ends were cut back, 7 bases at V and 5 bases at J, with 14 bases in the middle. CDR1 is MGHDK, CDR2 SYGVNS, per germline. The CDR3 DNA sequence: TGTGCCAGCACCCCCCCAGCCGAAACCGGGGAGCTGTTTTTT. Its translation is CASTPPAETGELFF. Drawing the rest from reference TRBV25-1 and TRBJ2-2, the complete variable domain is EADIYQTPRYLVIGTGKKITLECSQTMGHDKMYWYQQDPGMELHLIHYSYGVNSTEKGDLSSESTVSRIRTEHFPLTLESARPSHTSQYLCASTPPAETGELFFGEGSRLTVL.

The chain employs TRBV30 and TRBJ2-5; D is unclear. Germline-derived CDR1 and CDR2 are GTSNPN and SVGIG (reference sequence). The CDR3 is 14 amino acids. V was clipped by 1 base and J by 4 bases, with 13 bases between them. The CDR3 DNA sequence: TGTGCCTGGAGTGGGGGTAGCTTGATAGAGACCCAGTACTTC. It is translated as CAWSGGSLIETQYF.

The V call is TRBV2, the J call TRBJ1-2; D gene unclear. Looked up from germline, CDR1 is SNHLY and CDR2 is FYNNEI. The CDR3 loop spans 13 amino acids. With 9 bases removed from V and 1 base from J, the gap between germline ends came to 12 bases. The CDR3 DNA follows: TGTGCCAGTGCCAGCCAACTTAACTATGGCTACACCTTC. It is translated as CASASQLNYGYTF.

CDR3: CASSLDSYGYTF. The CDR3, as DNA: TGTGCCAGCAGCTTGGACAGCTATGGCTACACCTTC. This chain connects TRBV11-2 to TRBJ1-2; weak D call: TRBD1 (6 bases). The CDR3 is 12 residues long. Trimming removed 3 bases at V and 4 bases at J, with 6 bases between. CDR1 and CDR2 from the germline V gene are SGHAT and FQNNGV.

V is TRBV19 and J is TRBJ2-7; no firm D call. Germline V CDR1 and CDR2: LNHDA, SQIVND (reference sequence). V shed 5 bases and J shed 7 bases, with 12 bases lying between them. The CDR3 contains 12 residues. CDR3 nucleotide sequence: TGTGCCAGTAGTCCCCATCTGGGAGAGCAGTACTTC. Residues: CASSPHLGEQYF.

This clone occurred many times. V is TRBV2 and J is TRBJ2-7, with D perhaps assigned TRBD1 or TRBD2 (5 bases each). This CDR3 is built from 14 residues. The germline V gene encodes CDR1 SNHLY and CDR2 FYNNEI. V was clipped by 3 bases and J by 6 bases, with 15 bases between them. CDR3 coding DNA: TGTGCCAGCAGTGAGCAGGGACCTTCCCGCGAGCAGTACTTC. Translation: CASSEQGPSREQYF.

This chain uses TRBV27 with TRBJ2-3; D is unresolved. Between the trimmed V and J ends, which lost 5 bases and 4 bases, there was a span of 16 bases. CDR1 and CDR2 (germline): MNHEY, SMNVEV (reference sequence). The CDR3 sequence is 15 residues long. DNA for the CDR3: TGTGCCAGCAGTCCTCAACAAATAAGGGCAGATACGCAGTATTTT. It yields the protein CASSPQQIRADTQYF.

This chain uses TRBV5-6 with TRBJ2-1; D gene ambiguous. CDR3 length: 13 amino acids. CDR1 is SGHDT, CDR2 YYEEEE, per germline. With 2 bases removed from V and 7 bases from J, the gap between germline ends came to 10 bases. CDR3 residues: CASSFGDRNEQFF. The CDR3 region has the DNA TGTGCCAGCAGCTTTGGGGATAGGAATGAGCAGTTCTTC.

The gene calls are TRBV7-2 and TRBJ2-3, with 13 bases aligning to TRBD2. Germline CDR1 is SGHTA and CDR2 is FQGNSA. Trimming at V came to 8 bases and at J to 6 bases, leaving 2 bases not matched to a gene. The CDR3 is 13 amino acids. The CDR3: CASRTSGSDTQYF. DNA for the CDR3: TGTGCCAGCCGGACTAGCGGGAGTGATACGCAGTATTTT.

This clone was counted a single time. This sequence joins TRBV28 and TRBJ1-3, with a weak D call TRBD1 (6 bases). Germline CDR1 MDHEN, CDR2 SYDVKM. The CDR3 covers 15 residues. Deletions cut 4 bases from V and 1 base from J, with 11 bases between. The CDR3 region is CASSSQTGSGNTIYF. In DNA form, the CDR3 reads TGTGCCAGCAGTTCCCAGACAGGATCTGGAAACACCATATATTTT. Supplemented by reference TRBV28 and TRBJ1-3, the full variable domain reads DVKVTQSSRYLVKRTGEKVFLECVQDMDHENMFWYRQDPGLGLRLIYFSYDVKMKEKGDIPEGYSVSREKKERFSLILESASTNQTSMYLCASSSQTGSGNTIYFGEGSWLTVV.

V gene TRBV28 combines with J gene TRBJ2-5; 7 bases line up with TRBD1. The CDR3 covers 14 residues. J lost 5 bases, V lost 4 bases, and 7 bases had no gene match. Germline CDR1 and CDR2: MDHEN and SYDVKM. CDR3 region: CASSSFGTAETQYF. CDR3 sequence (DNA): TGTGCCAGCAGTTCGTTCGGGACAGCGGAGACCCAGTACTTC.